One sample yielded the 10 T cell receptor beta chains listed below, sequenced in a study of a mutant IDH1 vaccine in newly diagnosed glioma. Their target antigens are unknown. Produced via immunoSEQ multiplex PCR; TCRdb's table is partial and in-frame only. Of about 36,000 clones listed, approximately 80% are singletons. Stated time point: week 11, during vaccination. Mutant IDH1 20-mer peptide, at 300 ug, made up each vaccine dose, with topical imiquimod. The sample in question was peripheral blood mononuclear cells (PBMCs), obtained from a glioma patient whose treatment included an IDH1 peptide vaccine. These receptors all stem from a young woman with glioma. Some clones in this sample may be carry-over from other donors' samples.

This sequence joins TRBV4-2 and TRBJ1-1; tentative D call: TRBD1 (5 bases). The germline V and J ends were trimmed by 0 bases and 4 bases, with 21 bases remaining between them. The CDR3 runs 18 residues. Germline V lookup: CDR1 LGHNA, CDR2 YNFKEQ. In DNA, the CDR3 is TGTGCCAGCAGCCAAGAGAGCACACCTCGCTGGGGCCCCACTGAAGCTTTCTTT. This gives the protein CASSQESTPRWGPTEAFF.

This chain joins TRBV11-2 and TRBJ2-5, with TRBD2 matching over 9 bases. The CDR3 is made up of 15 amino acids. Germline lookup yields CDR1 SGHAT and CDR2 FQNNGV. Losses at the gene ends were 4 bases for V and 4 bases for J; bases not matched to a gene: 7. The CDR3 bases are TGTGCCAGCAGCTCCTTAGCGGGAGTCGCAGAGACCCAGTACTTC. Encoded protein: CASSSLAGVAETQYF.

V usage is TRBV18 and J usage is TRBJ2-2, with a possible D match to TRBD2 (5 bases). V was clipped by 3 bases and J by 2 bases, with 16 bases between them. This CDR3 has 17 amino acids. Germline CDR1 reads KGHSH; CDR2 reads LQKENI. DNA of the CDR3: TGTGCCAGCTCACCCTGGGATGCCGGGGTAAACACCGGGGAGCTGTTTTTT. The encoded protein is CASSPWDAGVNTGELFF. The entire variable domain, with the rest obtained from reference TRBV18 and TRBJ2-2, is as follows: NAGVMQNPRHLVRRRGQEARLRCSPMKGHSHVYWYRQLPEEGLKFMVYLQKENIIDESGMPKERFSAEFPKEGPSILRIQQVVRGDSAAYFCASSPWDAGVNTGELFFGEGSRLTVL.

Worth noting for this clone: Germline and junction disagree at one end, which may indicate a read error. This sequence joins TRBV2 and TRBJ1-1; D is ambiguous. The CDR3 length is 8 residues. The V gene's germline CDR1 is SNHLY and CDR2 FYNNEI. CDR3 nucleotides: TGTGCCAGCACTGAAGCTTTCTTT. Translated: CASTEAFF.

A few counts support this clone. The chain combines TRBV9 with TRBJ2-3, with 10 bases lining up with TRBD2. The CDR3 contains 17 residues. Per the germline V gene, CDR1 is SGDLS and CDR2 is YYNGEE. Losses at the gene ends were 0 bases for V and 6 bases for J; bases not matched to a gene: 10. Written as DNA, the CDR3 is TGTGCCAGCAGCGTAGGTTATAGCGGGAGGACGCGGGATACGCAGTATTTT. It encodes CASSVGYSGRTRDTQYF.

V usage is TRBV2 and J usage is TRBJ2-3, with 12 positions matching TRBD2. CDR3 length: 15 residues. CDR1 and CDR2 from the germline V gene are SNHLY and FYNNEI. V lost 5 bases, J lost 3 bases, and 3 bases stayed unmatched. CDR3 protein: CASSPLAGGTDTQYF. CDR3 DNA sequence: TGTGCCAGCAGTCCACTAGCGGGAGGTACAGATACGCAGTATTTT.

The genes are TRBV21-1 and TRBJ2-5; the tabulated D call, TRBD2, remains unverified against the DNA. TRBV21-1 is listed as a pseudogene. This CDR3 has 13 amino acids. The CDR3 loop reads CASSKFPKETQYF. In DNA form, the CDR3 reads TGTGCCAGCAGCAAATTCCCTAAAGAGACCCAGTACTTC.

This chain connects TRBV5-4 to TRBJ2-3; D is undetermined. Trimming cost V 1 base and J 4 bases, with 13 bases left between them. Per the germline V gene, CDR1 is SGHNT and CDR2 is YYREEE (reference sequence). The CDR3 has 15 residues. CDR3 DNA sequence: TGTGCCAGCAGCTTGAGTTCTAGAGCCGCAGATACGCAGTATTTT. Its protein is CASSLSSRAADTQYF.

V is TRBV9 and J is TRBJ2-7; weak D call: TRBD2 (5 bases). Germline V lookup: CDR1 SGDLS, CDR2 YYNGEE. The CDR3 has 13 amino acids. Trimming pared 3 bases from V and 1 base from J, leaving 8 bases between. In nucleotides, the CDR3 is TGTGCCAGCAGCGAGACTACGTCCTACGAGCAGTACTTC. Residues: CASSETTSYEQYF.

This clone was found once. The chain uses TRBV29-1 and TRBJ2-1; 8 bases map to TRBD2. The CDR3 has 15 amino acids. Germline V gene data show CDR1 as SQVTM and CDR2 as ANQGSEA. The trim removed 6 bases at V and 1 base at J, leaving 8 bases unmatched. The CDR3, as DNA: TGCAGCGTCGCTCGGGGGGGGTGGTCCTACAATGAGCAGTTCTTC. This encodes CSVARGGWSYNEQFF.